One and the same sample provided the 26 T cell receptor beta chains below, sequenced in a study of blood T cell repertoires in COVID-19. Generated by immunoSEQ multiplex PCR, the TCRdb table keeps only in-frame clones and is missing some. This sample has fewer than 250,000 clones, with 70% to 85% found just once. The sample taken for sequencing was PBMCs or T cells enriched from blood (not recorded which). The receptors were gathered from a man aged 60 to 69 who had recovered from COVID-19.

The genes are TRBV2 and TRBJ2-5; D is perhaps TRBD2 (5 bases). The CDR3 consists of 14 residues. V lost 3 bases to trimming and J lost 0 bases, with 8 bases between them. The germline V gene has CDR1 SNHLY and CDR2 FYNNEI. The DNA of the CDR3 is TGTGCCAGCAGTGACAGGACTGACCAAGAGACCCAGTACTTC. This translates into CASSDRTDQETQYF.

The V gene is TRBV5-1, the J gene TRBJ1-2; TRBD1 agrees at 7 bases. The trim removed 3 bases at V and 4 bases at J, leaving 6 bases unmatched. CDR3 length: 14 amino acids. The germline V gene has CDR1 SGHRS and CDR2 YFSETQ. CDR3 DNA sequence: TGCGCCAGCAGCTCCGGGGGACAGCCCTATGGCTACACCTTC. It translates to CASSSGGQPYGYTF.

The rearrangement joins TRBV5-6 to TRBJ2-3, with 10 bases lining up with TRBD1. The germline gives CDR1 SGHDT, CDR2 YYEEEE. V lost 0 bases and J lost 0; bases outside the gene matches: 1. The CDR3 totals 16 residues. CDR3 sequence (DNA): TGTGCCAGCAGCTTGGAGACAGGGGGCAGCACAGATACGCAGTATTTT. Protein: CASSLETGGSTDTQYF.

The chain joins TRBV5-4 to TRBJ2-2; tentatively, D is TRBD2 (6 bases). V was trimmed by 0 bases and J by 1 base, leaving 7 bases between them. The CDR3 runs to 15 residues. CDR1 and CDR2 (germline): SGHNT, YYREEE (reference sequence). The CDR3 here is CASSLAGGNTGELFF. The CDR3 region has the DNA TGTGCCAGCAGCTTGGCCGGGGGGAACACCGGGGAGCTGTTTTTT.

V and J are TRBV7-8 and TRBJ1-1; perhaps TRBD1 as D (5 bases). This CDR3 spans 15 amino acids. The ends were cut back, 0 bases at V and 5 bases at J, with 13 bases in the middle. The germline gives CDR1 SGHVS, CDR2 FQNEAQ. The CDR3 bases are TGTGCCAGCAGCTTAGCGGGGACCGGGGGGACTGAAGCTTTCTTT. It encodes CASSLAGTGGTEAFF.

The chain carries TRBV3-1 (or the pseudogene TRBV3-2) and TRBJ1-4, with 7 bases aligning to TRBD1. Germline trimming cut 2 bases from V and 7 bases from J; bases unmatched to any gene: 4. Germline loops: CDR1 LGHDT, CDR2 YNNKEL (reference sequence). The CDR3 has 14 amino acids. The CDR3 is CASSQLGTAEKLFF. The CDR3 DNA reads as TGTGCCAGCAGCCAACTAGGGACAGCTGAAAAACTGTTTTTT.

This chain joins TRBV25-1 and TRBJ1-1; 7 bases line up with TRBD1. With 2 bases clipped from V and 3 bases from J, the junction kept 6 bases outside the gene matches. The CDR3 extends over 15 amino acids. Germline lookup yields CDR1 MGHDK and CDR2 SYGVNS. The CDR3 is CASSEQGRGYTEAFF. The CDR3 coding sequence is TGTGCCAGCAGTGAACAGGGCAGGGGGTACACTGAAGCTTTCTTT. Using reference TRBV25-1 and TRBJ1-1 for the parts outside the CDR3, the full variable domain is EADIYQTPRYLVIGTGKKITLECSQTMGHDKMYWYQQDPGMELHLIHYSYGVNSTEKGDLSSESTVSRIRTEHFPLTLESARPSHTSQYLCASSEQGRGYTEAFFGQGTRLTVV.

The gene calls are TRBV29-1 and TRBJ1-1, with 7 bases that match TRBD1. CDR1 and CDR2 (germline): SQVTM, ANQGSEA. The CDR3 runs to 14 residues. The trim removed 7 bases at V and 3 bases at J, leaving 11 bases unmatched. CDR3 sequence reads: CSARRGRMDTEAFF. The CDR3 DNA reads TGCAGCGCCCGAAGGGGGCGGATGGACACTGAAGCTTTCTTT.

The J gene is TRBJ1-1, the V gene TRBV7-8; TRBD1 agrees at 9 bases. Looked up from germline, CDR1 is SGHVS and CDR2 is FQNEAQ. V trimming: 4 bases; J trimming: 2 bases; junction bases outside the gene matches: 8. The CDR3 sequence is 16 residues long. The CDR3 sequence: CASSWQPGQGNTEAFF. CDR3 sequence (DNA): TGTGCCAGCAGCTGGCAACCGGGACAGGGTAACACTGAAGCTTTCTTT.

The CDR3 sequence: CATSSMMGGSNQPQHF. The CDR3 DNA is TGTGCCACCAGCAGTATGATGGGAGGTAGCAATCAGCCCCAGCATTTT. This sequence joins TRBV15 and TRBJ1-5, with D unresolved. The V end was cut by 3 bases, the J end by 0 bases, with 12 bases between. Germline CDR1 reads LNHNV; CDR2 reads YYDKDF (reference sequence). The CDR3 sequence is 16 residues long.

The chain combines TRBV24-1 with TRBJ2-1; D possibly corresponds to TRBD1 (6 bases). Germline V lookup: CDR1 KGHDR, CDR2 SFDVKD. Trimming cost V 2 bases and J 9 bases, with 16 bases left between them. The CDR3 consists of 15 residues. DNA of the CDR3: TGTGCCACCAGTGATTCGGTGGCAGGGGTCGGTGAGCAGTTCTTC. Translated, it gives CATSDSVAGVGEQFF.

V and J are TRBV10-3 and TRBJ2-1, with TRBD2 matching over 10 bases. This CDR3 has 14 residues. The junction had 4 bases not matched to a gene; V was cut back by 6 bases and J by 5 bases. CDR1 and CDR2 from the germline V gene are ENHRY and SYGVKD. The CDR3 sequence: CAISLAGVDNEQFF. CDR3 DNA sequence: TGTGCCATCAGCCTAGCGGGGGTAGACAATGAGCAGTTCTTC.

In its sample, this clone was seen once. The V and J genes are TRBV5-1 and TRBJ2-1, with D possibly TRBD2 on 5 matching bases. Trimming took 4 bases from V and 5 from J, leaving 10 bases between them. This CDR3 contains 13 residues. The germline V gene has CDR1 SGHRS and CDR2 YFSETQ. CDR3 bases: TGCGCCAGCAGCCCGGACTTCAACAATGAGCAGTTCTTC. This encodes CASSPDFNNEQFF. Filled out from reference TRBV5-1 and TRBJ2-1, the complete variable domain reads KAGVTQTPRYLIKTRGQQVTLSCSPISGHRSVSWYQQTPGQGLQFLFEYFSETQRNKGNFPGRFSGRQFSNSRSEMNVSTLELGDSALYLCASSPDFNNEQFFGPGTRLTVL.

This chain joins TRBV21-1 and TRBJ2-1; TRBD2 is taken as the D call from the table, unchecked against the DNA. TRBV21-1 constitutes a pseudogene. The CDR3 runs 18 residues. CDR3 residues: CASRNPLLAGISYNEQFF. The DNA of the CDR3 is TGTGCCAGCAGAAATCCTCTCTTAGCGGGGATCTCCTACAATGAGCAGTTCTTC.

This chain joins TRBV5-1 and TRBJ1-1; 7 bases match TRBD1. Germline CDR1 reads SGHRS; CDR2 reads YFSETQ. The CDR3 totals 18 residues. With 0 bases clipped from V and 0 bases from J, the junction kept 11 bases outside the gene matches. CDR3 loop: CASSLAGLPTGMNTEAFF. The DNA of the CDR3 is TGCGCCAGCAGCTTGGCGGGTCTCCCGACAGGGATGAACACTGAAGCTTTCTTT. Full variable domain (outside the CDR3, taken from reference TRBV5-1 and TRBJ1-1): KAGVTQTPRYLIKTRGQQVTLSCSPISGHRSVSWYQQTPGQGLQFLFEYFSETQRNKGNFPGRFSGRQFSNSRSEMNVSTLELGDSALYLCASSLAGLPTGMNTEAFFGQGTRLTVV.

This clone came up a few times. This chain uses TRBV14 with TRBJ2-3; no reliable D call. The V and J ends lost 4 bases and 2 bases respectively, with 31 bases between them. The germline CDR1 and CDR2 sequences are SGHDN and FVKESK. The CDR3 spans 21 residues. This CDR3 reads CASSRKTSGSTTLTLTDTQYF. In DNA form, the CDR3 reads TGTGCCAGCAGCCGAAAAACCTCAGGTTCCACCACCTTAACCCTCACAGATACGCAGTATTTT.

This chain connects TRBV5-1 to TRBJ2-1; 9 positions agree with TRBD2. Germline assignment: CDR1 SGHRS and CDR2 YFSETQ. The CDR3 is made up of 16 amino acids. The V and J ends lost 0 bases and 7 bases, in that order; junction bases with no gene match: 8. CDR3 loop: CASSLVGLAGGNEQFF. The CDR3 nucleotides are TGCGCCAGCAGCTTGGTGGGACTAGCAGGGGGAAATGAGCAGTTCTTC. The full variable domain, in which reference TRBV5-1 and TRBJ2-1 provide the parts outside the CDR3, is KAGVTQTPRYLIKTRGQQVTLSCSPISGHRSVSWYQQTPGQGLQFLFEYFSETQRNKGNFPGRFSGRQFSNSRSEMNVSTLELGDSALYLCASSLVGLAGGNEQFFGPGTRLTVL.

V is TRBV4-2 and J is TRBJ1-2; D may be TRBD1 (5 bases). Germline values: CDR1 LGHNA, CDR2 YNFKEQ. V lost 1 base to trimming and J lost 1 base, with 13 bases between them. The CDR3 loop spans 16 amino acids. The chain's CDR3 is CASSQVGVQDNYGYTF. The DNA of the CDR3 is TGTGCCAGCAGCCAAGTCGGCGTACAGGATAACTATGGCTACACCTTC.

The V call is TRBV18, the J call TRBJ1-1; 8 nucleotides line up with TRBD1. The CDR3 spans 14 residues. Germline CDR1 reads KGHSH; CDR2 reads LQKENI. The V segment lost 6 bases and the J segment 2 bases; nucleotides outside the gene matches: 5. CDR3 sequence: CASSPGQDNTEAFF. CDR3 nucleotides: TGTGCCAGCTCCCCGGGACAGGACAACACTGAAGCTTTCTTT.

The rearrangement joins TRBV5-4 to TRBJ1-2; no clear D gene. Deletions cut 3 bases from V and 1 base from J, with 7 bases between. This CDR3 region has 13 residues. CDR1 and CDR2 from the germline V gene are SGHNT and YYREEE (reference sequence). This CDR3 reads CASSSQVNYGYTF. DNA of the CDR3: TGTGCCAGCAGCTCTCAGGTTAACTATGGCTACACCTTC.

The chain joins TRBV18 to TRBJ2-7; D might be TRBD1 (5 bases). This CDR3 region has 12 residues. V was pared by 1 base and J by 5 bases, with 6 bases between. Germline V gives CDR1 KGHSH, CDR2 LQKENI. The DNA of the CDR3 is TGTGCCAGCTCACCACGGGGCGACGAGCAGTACTTC. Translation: CASSPRGDEQYF.

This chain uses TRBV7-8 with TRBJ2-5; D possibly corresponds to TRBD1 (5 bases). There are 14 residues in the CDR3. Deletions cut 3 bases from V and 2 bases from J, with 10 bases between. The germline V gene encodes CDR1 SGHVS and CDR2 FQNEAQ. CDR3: CASSFFRDQETQYF. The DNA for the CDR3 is TGTGCCAGCAGCTTTTTCAGGGATCAAGAGACCCAGTACTTC.

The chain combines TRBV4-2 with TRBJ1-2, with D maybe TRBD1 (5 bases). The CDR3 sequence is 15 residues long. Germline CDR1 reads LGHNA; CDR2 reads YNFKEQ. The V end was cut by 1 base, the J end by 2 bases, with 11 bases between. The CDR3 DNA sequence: TGTGCCAGCAGCCAAGCGGGGGAGACCAACTATGGCTACACCTTC. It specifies CASSQAGETNYGYTF.

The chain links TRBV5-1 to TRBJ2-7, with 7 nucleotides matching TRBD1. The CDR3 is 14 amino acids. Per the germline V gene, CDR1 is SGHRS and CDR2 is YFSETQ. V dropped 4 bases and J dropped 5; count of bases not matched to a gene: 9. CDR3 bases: TGCGCCAGCAGCGCCACGGACAGGCGGCACGAGCAGTACTTC. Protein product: CASSATDRRHEQYF.

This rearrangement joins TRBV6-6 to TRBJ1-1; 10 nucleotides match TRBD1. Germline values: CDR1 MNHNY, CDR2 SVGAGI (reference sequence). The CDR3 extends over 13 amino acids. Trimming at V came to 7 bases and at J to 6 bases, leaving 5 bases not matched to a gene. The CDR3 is CASKTGTGAEAFF. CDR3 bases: TGTGCCAGCAAAACCGGGACAGGGGCTGAAGCTTTCTTT.

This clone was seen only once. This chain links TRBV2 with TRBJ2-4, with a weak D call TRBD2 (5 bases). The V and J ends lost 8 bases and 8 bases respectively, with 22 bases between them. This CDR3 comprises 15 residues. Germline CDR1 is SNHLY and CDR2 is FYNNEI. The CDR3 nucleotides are TGTGCCAGCCGAAACCGGACTGTCGGTGGGTACATTCAGTACTTC. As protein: CASRNRTVGGYIQYF.